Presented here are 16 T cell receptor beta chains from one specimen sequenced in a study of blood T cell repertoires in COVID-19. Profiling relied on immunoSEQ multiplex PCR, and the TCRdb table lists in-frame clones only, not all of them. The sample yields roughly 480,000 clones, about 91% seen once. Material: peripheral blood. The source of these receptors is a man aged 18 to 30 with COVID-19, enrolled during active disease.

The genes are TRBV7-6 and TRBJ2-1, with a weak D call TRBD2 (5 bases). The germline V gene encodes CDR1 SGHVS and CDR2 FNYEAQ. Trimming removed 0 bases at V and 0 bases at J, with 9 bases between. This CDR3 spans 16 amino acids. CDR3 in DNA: TGTGCCAGCAGCTTAGCTCGGGGTAGCTCCTACAATGAGCAGTTCTTC. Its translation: CASSLARGSSYNEQFF.

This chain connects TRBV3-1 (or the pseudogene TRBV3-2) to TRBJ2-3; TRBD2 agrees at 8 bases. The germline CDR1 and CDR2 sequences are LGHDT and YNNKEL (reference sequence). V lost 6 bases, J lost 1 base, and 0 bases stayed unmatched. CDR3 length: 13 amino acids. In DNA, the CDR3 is TGTGCCAGCAGACTAGCGGGCACAGATACGCAGTATTTT. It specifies CASRLAGTDTQYF.

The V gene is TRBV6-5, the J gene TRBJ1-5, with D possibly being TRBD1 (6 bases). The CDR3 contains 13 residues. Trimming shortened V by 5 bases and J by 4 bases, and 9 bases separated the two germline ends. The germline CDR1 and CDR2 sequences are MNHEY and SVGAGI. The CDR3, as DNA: TGTGCCAGCAGTACAGGGCGTAATCAGCCCCAGCATTTT. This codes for CASSTGRNQPQHF.

CDR3 in DNA: TGTGCCAGCAGTTACAGGGGGCTCACCTTC. Residues: CASSYRGLTF. The rearrangement joins TRBV12-3 or TRBV12-4 to TRBJ1-2, with TRBD1 matching 9 bases. V lost 4 bases to trimming and J lost 13 bases; unmatched junction nucleotides: 1. This CDR3 spans 10 amino acids.

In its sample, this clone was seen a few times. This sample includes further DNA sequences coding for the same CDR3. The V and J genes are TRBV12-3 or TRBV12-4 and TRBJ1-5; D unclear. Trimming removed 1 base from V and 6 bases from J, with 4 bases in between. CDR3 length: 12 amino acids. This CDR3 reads CASSLGSQPQHF. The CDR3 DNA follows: TGTGCCAGCAGTTTAGGGAGTCAGCCCCAGCATTTT.

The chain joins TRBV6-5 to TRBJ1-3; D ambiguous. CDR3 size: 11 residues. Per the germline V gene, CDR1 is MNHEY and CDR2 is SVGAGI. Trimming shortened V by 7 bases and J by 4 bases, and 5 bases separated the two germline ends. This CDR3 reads CASTQGNTIYF. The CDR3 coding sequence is TGTGCCAGCACCCAGGGAAACACCATATATTTT.

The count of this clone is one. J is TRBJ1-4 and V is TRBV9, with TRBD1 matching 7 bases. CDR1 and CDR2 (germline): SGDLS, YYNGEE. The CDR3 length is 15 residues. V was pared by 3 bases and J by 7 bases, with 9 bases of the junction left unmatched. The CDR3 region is CASSATTGVGEKLFF. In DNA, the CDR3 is TGTGCCAGCAGCGCAACCACAGGGGTCGGTGAAAAACTGTTTTTT. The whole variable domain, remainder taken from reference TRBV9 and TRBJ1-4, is DSGVTQTPKHLITATGQRVTLRCSPRSGDLSVYWYQQSLDQGLQFLIQYYNGEERAKGNILERFSAQQFPDLHSELNLSSLELGDSALYFCASSATTGVGEKLFFGSGTQLSVL.

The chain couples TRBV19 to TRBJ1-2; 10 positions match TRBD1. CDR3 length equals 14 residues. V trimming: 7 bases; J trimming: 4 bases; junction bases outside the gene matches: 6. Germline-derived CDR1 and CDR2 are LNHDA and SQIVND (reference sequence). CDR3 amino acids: CASIGTGAGYGYTF. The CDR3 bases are TGTGCCAGTATTGGGACAGGGGCTGGCTATGGCTACACCTTC.

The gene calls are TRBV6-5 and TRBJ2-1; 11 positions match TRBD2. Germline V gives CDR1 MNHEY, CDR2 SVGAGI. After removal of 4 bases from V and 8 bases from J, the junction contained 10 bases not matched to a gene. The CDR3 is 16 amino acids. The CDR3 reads CASSFTSGRIGYEQFF. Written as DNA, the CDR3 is TGTGCCAGCAGTTTCACTAGCGGGAGAATCGGGTATGAGCAGTTCTTC.

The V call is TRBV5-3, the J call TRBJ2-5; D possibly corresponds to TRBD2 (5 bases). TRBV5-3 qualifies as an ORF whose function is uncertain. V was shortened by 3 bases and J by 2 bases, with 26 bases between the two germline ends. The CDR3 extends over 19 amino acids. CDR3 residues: CARSWPPRPGWVVQETQYF. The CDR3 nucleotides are TGTGCCAGAAGCTGGCCCCCCCGTCCGGGATGGGTGGTGCAAGAGACCCAGTACTTC.

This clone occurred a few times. CDR3 protein: CASSQDLGEGNTEAFF. The CDR3 DNA is TGCGCCAGCAGCCAAGATCTCGGGGAGGGGAACACTGAAGCTTTCTTT. The chain employs TRBV4-1 and TRBJ1-1; D is uncertain. The CDR3 runs to 16 residues. The V and J ends lost 0 bases and 1 base respectively, with 12 bases between them. Germline-derived CDR1 and CDR2 are MGHRA and YSYEKL.

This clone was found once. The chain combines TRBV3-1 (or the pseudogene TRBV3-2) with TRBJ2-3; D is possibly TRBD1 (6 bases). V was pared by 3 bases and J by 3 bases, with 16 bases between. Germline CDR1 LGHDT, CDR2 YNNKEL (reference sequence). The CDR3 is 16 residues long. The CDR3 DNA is TGTGCCAGCAGCCAGATTAGCAGGGGTCGAACAGATACGCAGTATTTT. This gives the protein CASSQISRGRTDTQYF.

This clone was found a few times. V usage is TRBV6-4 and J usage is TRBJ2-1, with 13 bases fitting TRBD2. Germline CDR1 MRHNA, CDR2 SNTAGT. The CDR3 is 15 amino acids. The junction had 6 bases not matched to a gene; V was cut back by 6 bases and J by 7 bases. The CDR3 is CASSKLAGGHNEQFF. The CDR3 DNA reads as TGTGCCAGCAGCAAACTAGCGGGGGGGCATAATGAGCAGTTCTTC.

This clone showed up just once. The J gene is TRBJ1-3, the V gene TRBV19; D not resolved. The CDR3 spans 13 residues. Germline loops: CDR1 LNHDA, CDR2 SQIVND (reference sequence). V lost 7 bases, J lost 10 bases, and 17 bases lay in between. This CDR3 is CASIPDGSRTIYF. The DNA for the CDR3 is TGTGCCAGTATCCCCGACGGGTCCCGGACCATATATTTT.

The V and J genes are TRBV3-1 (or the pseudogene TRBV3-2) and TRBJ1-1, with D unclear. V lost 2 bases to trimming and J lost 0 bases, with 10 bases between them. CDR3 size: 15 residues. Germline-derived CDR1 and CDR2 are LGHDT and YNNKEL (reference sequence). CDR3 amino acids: CASSQPRGMNTEAFF. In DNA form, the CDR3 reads TGTGCCAGCAGCCAACCAAGAGGTATGAACACTGAAGCTTTCTTT.

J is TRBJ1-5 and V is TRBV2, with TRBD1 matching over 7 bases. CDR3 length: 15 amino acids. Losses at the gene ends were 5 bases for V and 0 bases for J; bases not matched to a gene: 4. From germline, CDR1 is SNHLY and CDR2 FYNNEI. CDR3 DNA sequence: TGTGCCAGCAGTCCCGGGACAGCTAGCAATCAGCCCCAGCATTTT. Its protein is CASSPGTASNQPQHF.